This T cell receptor beta chain was obtained from a study of T cells in Graves' hyperthyroidism and ophthalmopathy. Trimming left V 0 bases short and J 8 bases short, with 8 bases between. CDR1 and CDR2 from the germline V gene are SGHAT and FQNNGV. The CDR3 runs 13 residues. Regions amplified from RNA transcripts were the TCR beta CDR3 regions. The TCR CDR3 first-round RT-PCR relied on the HTBI primer set. From the multiplex PCR reads, TCRdb called clonotypes with MiXCR, one entry per CDR3 protein. The table lists roughly 600,000 distinct CDR3 sequences, roughly 14% of them singletons. This clonotype was recorded many times.

What was sequenced was blood. The chain has TRBV11-2 and TRBJ2-1; D uncertain. The clonotype was recovered from a woman aged 45 to 65 with Graves' ophthalmopathy. CDR3 bases: TGTGCCAGCAGCTTAGAAGTACAAGATGAGCAGTTCTTC. Its translation: CASSLEVQDEQFF.